A selection of T cell receptor beta chains follows, all from one sample in a study of OX40 agonist ivuxolimab in advanced cancers. Only in-frame clones appear in the TCRdb table, and some are missing; sequencing was by immunoSEQ multiplex PCR. The sample consists of some 72,000 clones, over 80% of them appearing once. The material sequenced was CD4+ or CD8+ T cells sorted from blood, taken in a trial of the OX40 agonist ivuxolimab. The receptors stem from an adult with an advanced solid tumor such as melanoma, head and neck, liver or kidney cancer. The CDR3 runs from the conserved cysteine through the conserved F or W. A D gene is named only where the DNA matches it firmly. Not all rows give a size; the values are once, few, many and, for expanded clones, a class.

J gene	clone size	V gene	D gene	CDR3 DNA	CDR3 protein
TRBJ2-6	-	TRBV18	-	TGTGCCAGCTCCCCGGCTGGGGCTGGGGCCAACGTCCTGACTTTC	CASSPAGAGANVLTF
TRBJ1-1	few	TRBV29-1	-	TGCAGCGCCCAAGGTAGTCTGGCTGAAGCTTTCTTT	CSAQGSLAEAFF
TRBJ2-3	-	TRBV5-1	-	TGCGCCAGCAGCTCGGACAGAACCCCAGATACGCAGTATTTT	CASSSDRTPDTQYF
TRBJ2-1	-	TRBV7-6	-	TGTGCCAGCAGCTTAGCCAGGGATAGGAACAATGAGCAGTTCTTC	CASSLARDRNNEQFF
TRBJ2-7	-	TRBV28	-	TGTGCCAGCAGCGCCGGGACCCCGAGGACCTACGAGCAGTACTTC	CASSAGTPRTYEQYF
TRBJ2-5	-	TRBV7-6	-	TGTGCCAGCAGCTATTCCGGGAGCCGAAAAGAGACCCAGTACTTC	CASSYSGSRKETQYF
TRBJ1-2	-	TRBV11-3	-	TGTGCCAGCAGCTTAGGGCGGATCTATGGCTACACCTTC	CASSLGRIYGYTF
TRBJ1-5	-	TRBV28	-	TGTGCCAGCAGTTTAGGGGGCTTGGGGAGCAATCAGCCCCAGCATTTT	CASSLGGLGSNQPQHF
TRBJ2-7	-	TRBV18	-	TGTGCCAGCTCACCGGGGACGACTCGGGAGCAGTACTTC	CASSPGTTREQYF
TRBJ1-2	-	TRBV29-1	-	TGCAGCGTCGCAGGGGCGGGTTCGGGTGGCTACACCTTC	CSVAGAGSGGYTF
TRBJ2-3	-	TRBV15	-	TGTGCCACCAGCAGAAAACTAGCTTTCACAGATACGCAGTATTTT	CATSRKLAFTDTQYF
TRBJ2-7	-	TRBV15	TRBD1	TGTGCCACCAGCAGAGATTTATTGGGACAGGTATCCCACGAGCAGTACTTC	CATSRDLLGQVSHEQYF
TRBJ1-5	-	TRBV19	TRBD1	TGTGCCAGTAGTTTCCGGACAGGGACAGAGGATCAGCCCCAGCATTTT	CASSFRTGTEDQPQHF
TRBJ1-5	-	TRBV19	-	TGTGCCAGTAGTCCGGGCCTCGGGCAGCCCCAGCATTTT	CASSPGLGQPQHF